Each of the 20 T cell receptor beta chains below was sequenced from the same sample in a study of CD8+ T cells in alopecia areata. Sequencing relied on a cDNA template that was reverse transcribed from extracted RNA. The repertoire was sequenced with immunoSEQ multiplex PCR; TCRdb's copy has only in-frame clones and lacks some. The data contain thousands of clones, roughly 64% of them singletons. The investigators collected lesional scalp punch biopsies and peripheral blood from alopecia areata patients. Sequencing used skin, obtained at week 0. The source of these receptors is a human donor with alopecia areata.

In its sample, this clone was seen once. The chain is built from TRBV7-3 and TRBJ1-4, with TRBD1 as a possible D gene (5 bases). The length of the CDR3 is 15 residues. Germline V gene data show CDR1 as SGHTA and CDR2 as FQGTGA. Trimming took off 3 bases at V and 0 bases at J, with 8 bases between the two ends. The CDR3 is CASSFTQATNEKLFF. In DNA form, the CDR3 reads TGTGCCAGCAGCTTTACACAGGCAACTAATGAAAAACTGTTTTTT.

This chain uses TRBV25-1 with TRBJ1-2; D is unresolved. The CDR3 is 14 amino acids. Germline CDR1 MGHDK, CDR2 SYGVNS. Between the trimmed V and J ends, which lost 1 base and 3 bases, there was a span of 9 bases. The CDR3 nucleotides read TGTGCCAGCAGTGAATCCGGGCAGGACTATGGCTACACCTTC. It encodes CASSESGQDYGYTF.

The chain has TRBV28 and TRBJ1-4; TRBD1 matches 8 bases. Trimming cost V 0 bases and J 9 bases; bases outside gene matches: 6. Germline V gives CDR1 MDHEN, CDR2 SYDVKM. The CDR3 consists of 15 residues. CDR3 in DNA: TGTGCCAGCAGTTTATGGGACAGGGTTGGGCAAAAACTGTTTTTT. As protein: CASSLWDRVGQKLFF.

The chain uses TRBV4-2 and TRBJ2-5; 12 nucleotides align to TRBD2. J was trimmed by 3 bases and V by 5 bases; bases with no gene match: 10. Germline CDR1 reads LGHNA; CDR2 reads YNFKEQ. The CDR3 is made up of 17 amino acids. The CDR3 DNA sequence: TGTGCCAGCAGCTCCGGACTAGCGGGGCACAGGGAAGAGACCCAGTACTTC. Its protein is CASSSGLAGHREETQYF.

This chain uses TRBV19 with TRBJ1-6; D is possibly TRBD1 (6 bases). CDR3 length equals 16 residues. From germline, CDR1 is LNHDA and CDR2 SQIVND (reference sequence). V lost 4 bases to trimming and J lost 8 bases, with 18 bases between them. Here the CDR3 DNA reads TGTGCCAGTAGTAACCCGAGGGGGATACGGGATTCACCCCTCCACTTT. Protein sequence: CASSNPRGIRDSPLHF.

This chain uses TRBV2 with TRBJ2-3; 7 nucleotides match TRBD2. The CDR3 spans 15 residues. Germline values: CDR1 SNHLY, CDR2 FYNNEI. J gave up 5 bases and V 1 base, and 6 bases lay outside the gene matches. The CDR3: CASSEVGTTGDTQYF. In DNA, the CDR3 is TGTGCCAGCAGTGAAGTAGGGACTACCGGAGATACGCAGTATTTT.

This clone was recorded a few times. The chain couples TRBV5-1 to TRBJ1-1, with TRBD1 matching 10 bases. Per the germline V gene, CDR1 is SGHRS and CDR2 is YFSETQ. The length of the CDR3 is 15 residues. V shed 5 bases and J 4 bases; nucleotides not matched to a gene: 8. This chain's CDR3 is CASRSSDRGSTEAFF. CDR3 bases: TGCGCCAGCAGATCCTCGGACAGGGGGTCCACTGAAGCTTTCTTT.

This sequence joins TRBV29-1 and TRBJ1-2; D is perhaps TRBD1 (6 bases). Per the germline V gene, CDR1 is SQVTM and CDR2 is ANQGSEA. This CDR3 comprises 12 residues. Trimming left V 7 bases short and J 4 bases short, with 13 bases between. The DNA of the CDR3 is TGCAGCGCTATGACGGGGGCCTATGGCTACACCTTC. Its protein product is CSAMTGAYGYTF.

This clone was observed once. This chain uses TRBV5-6 with TRBJ2-2; TRBD1 or TRBD2 may be the D gene (5 bases each). The CDR3 is 15 amino acids. The V end lost 4 bases, the J end lost 1 base, and 11 bases lay between the germline ends. Germline lookup yields CDR1 SGHDT and CDR2 YYEEEE. This chain's CDR3 is CASSLPGGNTGELFF. The CDR3 DNA sequence: TGTGCCAGCAGCCTACCTGGGGGGAACACCGGGGAGCTGTTTTTT.

This clone is labeled large. The chain carries TRBV20-1 and TRBJ2-2, with D uncertain. Germline CDR1 DFQATT, CDR2 SNEGSKA (reference sequence). The CDR3 extends over 11 amino acids. The ends were cut back, 3 bases at V and 4 bases at J, with 3 bases in the middle. CDR3 DNA: TGCAGTGCTAGCGGCACCGGGGAGCTGTTTTTT. It specifies CSASGTGELFF.

This clone has only a few counts. The DNA of the CDR3 is TGCGCCAGCAGCTTCAACAGCCTTAATGAAAAACTGTTTTTT. Residues: CASSFNSLNEKLFF. The chain couples TRBV5-1 to TRBJ1-4; D unclear. The CDR3 runs 14 residues. CDR1 is SGHRS and CDR2 is YFSETQ in the germline V gene. Trimming left V 2 bases short and J 4 bases short, with 9 bases between.

The CDR3: CASSGTGGPDTQYF. The CDR3 bases are TGTGCCAGTAGCGGGACAGGGGGCCCAGATACGCAGTATTTT. The chain has TRBV19 and TRBJ2-3; the match to TRBD1 covers 12 bases. Trimming cost V 6 bases and J 4 bases; bases outside gene matches: 2. CDR1 LNHDA and CDR2 SQIVND come from the germline V gene (reference sequence). This CDR3 has 14 amino acids.

This sequence joins TRBV9 and TRBJ2-1; 12 nucleotides match TRBD2. The V gene end was trimmed by 1 base and the J gene end by 10 bases; junction bases not matched to a gene: 15. Germline CDR1 SGDLS, CDR2 YYNGEE. The CDR3 is made up of 18 amino acids. The CDR3 loop is CASSVIVGSASGGVEQFF. DNA of the CDR3: TGTGCCAGCAGCGTAATAGTAGGTTCGGCTAGCGGGGGGGTGGAGCAGTTCTTC.

The chain uses TRBV27 and TRBJ2-4; no clear D gene. This CDR3 is 13 amino acids long. Trimming cost V 6 bases and J 6 bases, with 12 bases left between them. Germline V lookup: CDR1 MNHEY, CDR2 SMNVEV (reference sequence). Here the CDR3 DNA reads TGTGCCAGCAGATCACCGGGCGGAAACATTCAGTACTTC. Protein sequence: CASRSPGGNIQYF.

This rearrangement joins TRBV4-1 to TRBJ1-1; D gene ambiguous. The CDR3 runs 16 residues. The germline gives CDR1 MGHRA, CDR2 YSYEKL. The V end was cut by 1 base, the J end by 1 base, with 13 bases between. CDR3 bases: TGCGCCAGCAGCCAAGTGAGCCCCTTTTGGAACACTGAAGCTTTCTTT. It encodes CASSQVSPFWNTEAFF.

This clone has a handful of counts. This chain connects TRBV7-2 to TRBJ2-3; 8 bases map to TRBD2. The CDR3 totals 17 residues. Trimming at V came to 1 base and at J to 0 bases, leaving 6 bases not matched to a gene. Germline assignment: CDR1 SGHTA and CDR2 FQGNSA. The CDR3 bases are TGTGCCAGCAGCTTAGTGAGCGGGGGTACTAGCACAGATACGCAGTATTTT. Its protein is CASSLVSGGTSTDTQYF.

This chain uses TRBV6-5 with TRBJ2-5; either TRBD1 or TRBD2 may supply D (6 bases each). Looked up from germline, CDR1 is MNHEY and CDR2 is SVGAGI. Trimming cost V 7 bases and J 4 bases, with 16 bases left between them. The CDR3 is made up of 14 amino acids. The CDR3 spells CASIPPGGGETQYF. The CDR3 DNA sequence: TGTGCCAGCATCCCCCCCGGGGGCGGAGAGACCCAGTACTTC.

The chain combines TRBV27 with TRBJ2-7; TRBD1 might be the D (6 bases). Trimming shortened V by 2 bases and J by 5 bases, and 16 bases separated the two germline ends. The CDR3 contains 15 residues. Germline V gene data show CDR1 as MNHEY and CDR2 as SMNVEV (reference sequence). The CDR3, as DNA: TGTGCCAGCAGTTTAACCAGCAGGGGCTTCAACGAGCAGTACTTC. It codes for CASSLTSRGFNEQYF.

The chain joins TRBV5-8 to TRBJ2-5; 7 bases are shared with TRBD1. Germline CDR1 reads SGHTS; CDR2 reads YDEGEE. The CDR3 runs 11 residues. V shed 4 bases and J 12 bases; nucleotides not matched to a gene: 6. The CDR3 coding sequence is TGTGCCAGCAGCCCGGGCACAGGGGAGTACTTC. Translated, it gives CASSPGTGEYF.

The chain has TRBV6-5 and TRBJ2-1, with TRBD1 as a possible D gene (6 bases). The CDR3 loop spans 14 amino acids. V was clipped by 6 bases and J by 6 bases, with 15 bases between them. Germline values: CDR1 MNHEY, CDR2 SVGAGI. The CDR3 reads CASSRDTGGNEQFF. The CDR3 DNA is TGTGCCAGCAGCAGGGACACTGGAGGCAATGAGCAGTTCTTC.